This T cell receptor (beta chain) was documented in a study of CXCR3-negative and CXCR3-positive naive CD8 T cells. A remark on this clonotype: The antigen remains unidentified.

Every CD8+ T cell subset underwent triplicate sorting at a few hundred thousand cells apiece. CD45RO-CCR7+CD27+CD95- characterized naive CD8+ T cells. The CDR3 spans 15 residues. In germline, CDR1 is DFQATT, CDR2 SNEGSKA (reference sequence). Whole-study findings and limits: Comparably high diversity marked both naive subsets, whereas memory CD8+ cells had much lower diversity. Greater hydrophobicity was found in TRB CDR3s of CXCR3-positive naive cells than of CXCR3-negative naive cells. Partly lower CXCR3 expression followed cryopreservation, and most assays relied on fresh PBMCs.

The method, 5' RACE with UMI labels, was used to prepare the TRB cDNA libraries. For each CDR3 protein, TCRdb gives one entry from its re-call of the 5' RACE reads, without DNA. Reported are some 150,000 distinct CDR3 sequences; the ten largest clones contain approximately 0.51%. The TCR comes from a human donor in good health. Some clones in this sample may be carry-over from other donors' samples. The sequencing sample was made of naive CXCR3+ CD8+ T cells from blood. Described subset: CD45RO-CCR7+CD27+CD95- naive CD8+ T cells expressing CXCR3 (TNR3+). This chain connects TRBV20-1 to TRBJ2-1; the TCRdb call, TRBD2, lacks DNA for checking. The CDR3 sequence: CSARDFTSGNNEQFF.